A selection of T cell receptor beta chains follows, all from one sample in a study of T-cell reconstitution after alpha-beta-depleted transplantation in children. TCRdb re-called the PCR reads through MiXCR, storing one row per CDR3 protein. The sample lists a few hundred thousand distinct CDR3 sequences, over 9.5% occurring once. The input for sequencing was PBMCs, taken before TCRalphabeta/CD19-depleted stem cell transplant. These receptor sequences come from a boy younger than two with acute myeloid leukemia, due to receive a stem cell transplant. CDR3s include the opening cysteine and the closing phenylalanine or tryptophan. A D gene is named only where the DNA matches it firmly. Rows may omit the clone size; those that give it use once, few, many or a size class.

V,D,J,size,DNA,CDR3
TRBV7-3,TRBD1,TRBJ2-3,many,TGTGCCAGCAGCTCGGCGGGACAGGGGGCGAAACATACGCAGTATTTT,CASSSAGQGAKHTQYF
TRBV20-1,TRBD1,TRBJ1-3,many,TGCAGTGCTAGAGGGGACAGGGGCGGTGGAAACACCATATATTTT,CSARGDRGGGNTIYF
TRBV7-2,NA,TRBJ2-7,few,TGTGCCAGCAGACCCGGGACCTGGACCTACGAGCAGTACTTC,CASRPGTWTYEQYF
TRBV29-1,NA,TRBJ2-1,NA,TGCAGCGTTGCCCGTAGCGGCACCTCCTACAATGAGCAGTTCTTC,CSVARSGTSYNEQFF
TRBV4-3,TRBD1,TRBJ2-1,many,TGCGCCAGCAGCGTGTCGAGACAGGGACGCGAGCAGTTCTTC,CASSVSRQGREQFF
TRBV6-4,TRBD2,TRBJ2-7,many,TGTGCCACCCTGGGCACTACTAGCGGGAGGGCCTCAACAACCTACGAGCAGTACTTC,CATLGTTSGRASTTYEQYF
TRBV4-3,TRBD2,TRBJ2-7,many,TGCGCCAGCAGCAGCGGGAGAGGGACCTACGAGCAGTACTTC,CASSSGRGTYEQYF
TRBV5-1,NA,TRBJ1-5,many,TGCGCCAGCTGGGACGTAAATAGCAATCAGCCCCAGCATTTT,CASWDVNSNQPQHF
TRBV20-1,NA,TRBJ2-4,few,TGCAGTGCTAGAATCGCTGGGTCCGCTAAAAACATTCAGTACTTC,CSARIAGSAKNIQYF
TRBV7-3,NA,TRBJ2-2,many,TGTGCCAGCAGCTTAAGGTCGAACACCGGGGAGCTGTTTTTT,CASSLRSNTGELFF
TRBV7-9,NA,TRBJ2-5,many,TGTGCCAGCTCGGCGGGGATTGGGGAGACCCAGTACTTC,CASSAGIGETQYF
TRBV28,NA,TRBJ2-5,many,TGTGCCAGCAACCCAGCACCTCAAGAGACCCAGTACTTC,CASNPAPQETQYF
TRBV11-2,TRBD1,TRBJ2-3,NA,TGTGCCAGCAGTTTGACAGGGGGTATCGTCACAGATACGCAGTATTTT,CASSLTGGIVTDTQYF
TRBV10-1,NA,TRBJ1-5,NA,TGCGCCAGCACCGAACAAGATAGCAATCAGCCCCAGCATTTT,CASTEQDSNQPQHF
TRBV12-3/TRBV12-4,NA,TRBJ1-5,many,TGTGCCAGCAGTTCTGGTCGTAGCAATCAGCCCCAGCATTTT,CASSSGRSNQPQHF
TRBV5-1,NA,TRBJ2-4,many,TGCGCCAGCAGCGCCCCAGGGGCCGGGGGAAACATTCAGTACTTC,CASSAPGAGGNIQYF
TRBV27,NA,TRBJ2-3,many,TGTGCCAGCAGTTTAATAGGGGAGGTAGGGCCCACAGATACGCAGTATTTT,CASSLIGEVGPTDTQYF
TRBV5-1,NA,TRBJ1-3,many,TGCGCCAGCAGCTTGGCCGAAGGAGGAAACACCATATATTTT,CASSLAEGGNTIYF
TRBV3-1,NA,TRBJ2-3,NA,TGTGCCAGCAGCCAAGAGAGGGGGCGGGAGGATACGCAGTATTTT,CASSQERGREDTQYF
TRBV5-1,NA,TRBJ2-3,many,TGCGCCAGCAGCCCTCAATCGGGACGGCTCACAGATACGCAGTATTTT,CASSPQSGRLTDTQYF
TRBV7-6,NA,TRBJ2-3,many,TGTGCCAGCAGCTCCCCCAACCAGGGGATGAATGCAGATACGCAGTATTTT,CASSSPNQGMNADTQYF
TRBV12-5,NA,TRBJ2-1,few,TGTGCTAGTGGTTTGGGCCCTAGTACAGGGCTTGTTCCCAATGAGCAGTTCTTC,CASGLGPSTGLVPNEQFF
TRBV6-5,NA,TRBJ2-1,many,TGTGCCAGCAGTCACAGCTACAATGAGCAGTTCTTC,CASSHSYNEQFF
TRBV5-1,NA,TRBJ2-3,many,TGCGCCAGCAGCTTGGAAAAGGTAGCGCCTGATACGCAGTATTTT,CASSLEKVAPDTQYF
TRBV12-3/TRBV12-4,NA,TRBJ1-4,many,TGTGCCAGCAGTTATGGGACTAATGAAAAACTGTTTTTT,CASSYGTNEKLFF
TRBV4-2,NA,TRBJ1-5,NA,TGTGCCAGGACCCTACATTCAGTCGGAAATCAGCCCCAGCATTTT,CARTLHSVGNQPQHF
TRBV13,NA,TRBJ1-4,many,TGTGCCAGCAGACTGACAGGCATGGGAAAACTGTTTTTT,CASRLTGMGKLFF
TRBV6-2/TRBV6-3,NA,TRBJ2-3,many,TGTGCCAGCACTAACAGGAAGCCTAGCACAGATACGCAGTATTTT,CASTNRKPSTDTQYF
TRBV11-2,TRBD2,TRBJ2-7,NA,TGTGCCAGCAGCTCCTCTCGCGGGAGGGCCTTCAACTACGAGCAGTACTTC,CASSSSRGRAFNYEQYF
TRBV28,NA,TRBJ2-7,many,TGTGCCAGCAGTCATACAGGGAAGAGCTCCTACGAGCAGTACTTC,CASSHTGKSSYEQYF
TRBV5-1,NA,TRBJ2-3,NA,TGCGCCAGCAGCTTGGCGGAAGGTATTAGCACAGATACGCAGTATTTT,CASSLAEGISTDTQYF
TRBV5-6,NA,TRBJ1-6,NA,TGTGCCAGCAGCTTGACGGGGGCAGGGTTATCGGAGTCCTATAATTCACCCCTCCACTTT,CASSLTGAGLSESYNSPLHF
TRBV28,TRBD1,TRBJ1-5,many,TGTGCCAGCAGGGGACAGGGGGCTGTGCAGCCCCAGCATTTT,CASRGQGAVQPQHF
TRBV28,NA,TRBJ2-2,many,TGTGCCAGCACCCTAGGAGGGGCATCCGGGGAGCTGTTTTTT,CASTLGGASGELFF
TRBV6-1,NA,TRBJ1-5,many,TGTGCCAGCAGTACAGCAGGGGTCAATCAGCCCCAGCATTTT,CASSTAGVNQPQHF